This T cell receptor beta chain is drawn from a study of T cell responses to AZD1222 COVID-19 vaccine. The length of the CDR3 is 18 residues. V gave up 10 bases and J gave up 7 bases; unmatched junction bases: 22. Germline CDR1 and CDR2: MGHRA and YSYEKL. With regard to this clone: What it recognizes is unknown.

Whole-study findings and limits: The study found vaccine-associated CD4 TCRs spanning spike, dominant at 160-218 and 743-854. It was only after the peak T cell response that any repertoires were sampled. Donors in the cohort were predominantly white British and more often female, and clonal diversity was possibly underestimated. Unmutated regions of variants are reportedly targeted by nearly half of spike-specific TCRs.

The repertoire was sequenced with immunoSEQ multiplex PCR; TCRdb's copy has only in-frame clones and lacks some. The sample yields 75,000 to 85,000 clones, about 85% seen once. Sequenced material: peripheral blood, taken on day 0 of AZD1222 vaccination. The sequence was collected from an adult in good health. The chain links TRBV4-1 to TRBJ2-1; 10 bases are a match to TRBD2. The CDR3 DNA reads as TGCGCCACCAGACCGAGAACTAGCGGGAAAAAGGGTGGGAATGAGCAGTTCTTC. Translation gives CATRPRTSGKKGGNEQFF.